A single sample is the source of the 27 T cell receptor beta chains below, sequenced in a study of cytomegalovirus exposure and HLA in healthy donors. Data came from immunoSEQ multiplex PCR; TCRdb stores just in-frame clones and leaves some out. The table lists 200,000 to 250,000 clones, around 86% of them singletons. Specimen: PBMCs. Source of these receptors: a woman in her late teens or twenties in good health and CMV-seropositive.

CDR3 DNA sequence: TGTGCCAGCAGCTTAACTGCGGCTAGCGGGGCCTACAATGAGCAGTTCTTC. Residues: CASSLTAASGAYNEQFF. V gene TRBV7-3 combines with J gene TRBJ2-1, with TRBD2 matching 9 bases. The germline CDR1 and CDR2 sequences are SGHTA and FQGTGA. The CDR3 length is 17 residues. The V segment lost 0 bases and the J segment 2 bases; nucleotides outside the gene matches: 5. The entire variable domain, with the rest obtained from reference TRBV7-3 and TRBJ2-1, is as follows: GAGVSQTPSNKVTEKGKYVELRCDPISGHTALYWYRQSLGQGPEFLIYFQGTGAADDSGLPNDRFFAVRPEGSVSTLKIQRTERGDSAVYLCASSLTAASGAYNEQFFGPGTRLTVL.

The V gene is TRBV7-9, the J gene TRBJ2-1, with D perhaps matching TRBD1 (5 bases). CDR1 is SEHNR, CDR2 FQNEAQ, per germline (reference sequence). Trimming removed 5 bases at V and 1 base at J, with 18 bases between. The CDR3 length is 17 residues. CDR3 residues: CASSPLGVQVSYNEQFF. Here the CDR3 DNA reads TGTGCCAGCAGCCCGTTAGGGGTCCAGGTGTCCTACAATGAGCAGTTCTTC. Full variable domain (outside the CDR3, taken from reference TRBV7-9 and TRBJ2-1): DTGVSQNPRHKITKRGQNVTFRCDPISEHNRLYWYRQTLGQGPEFLTYFQNEAQLEKSRLLSDRFSAERPKGSFSTLEIQRTEQGDSAMYLCASSPLGVQVSYNEQFFGPGTRLTVL.

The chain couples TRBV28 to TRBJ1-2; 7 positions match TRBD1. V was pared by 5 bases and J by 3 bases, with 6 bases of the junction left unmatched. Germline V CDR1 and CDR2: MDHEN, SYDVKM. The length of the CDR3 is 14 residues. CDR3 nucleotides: TGTGCCAGCAGTCCGGGACAGACATACTATGGCTACACCTTC. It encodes CASSPGQTYYGYTF.

Written as DNA, the CDR3 is TGTGCCAGCAGTTTACCCTCCGATACAGGGTTGGTAGGCTATGGCTACACCTTC. Translation gives CASSLPSDTGLVGYGYTF. The chain recombines TRBV28 with TRBJ1-2, with a weak D call TRBD1 (6 bases). Germline values: CDR1 MDHEN, CDR2 SYDVKM. This CDR3 comprises 18 residues. V lost 2 bases to trimming and J lost 4 bases, with 23 bases between them.

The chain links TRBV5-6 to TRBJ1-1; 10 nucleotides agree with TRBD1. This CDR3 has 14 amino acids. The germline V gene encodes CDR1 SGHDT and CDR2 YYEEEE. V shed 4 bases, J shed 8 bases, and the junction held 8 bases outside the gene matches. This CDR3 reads CASSPGQGNREAFF. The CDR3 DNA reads TGTGCCAGCAGCCCGGGACAGGGGAATAGGGAAGCTTTCTTT.

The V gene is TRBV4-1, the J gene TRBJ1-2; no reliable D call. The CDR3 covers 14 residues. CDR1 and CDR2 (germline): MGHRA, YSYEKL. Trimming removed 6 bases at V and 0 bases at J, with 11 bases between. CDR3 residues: CASRKAGTNYGYTF. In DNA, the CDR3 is TGCGCCAGCAGGAAGGCCGGGACTAACTATGGCTACACCTTC.

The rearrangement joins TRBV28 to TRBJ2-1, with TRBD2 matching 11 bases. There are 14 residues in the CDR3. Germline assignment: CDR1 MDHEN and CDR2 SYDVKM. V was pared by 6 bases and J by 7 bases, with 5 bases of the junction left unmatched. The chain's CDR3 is CASRKGTSGNEQFF. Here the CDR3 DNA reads TGTGCCAGCAGGAAAGGGACTAGCGGAAATGAGCAGTTCTTC.

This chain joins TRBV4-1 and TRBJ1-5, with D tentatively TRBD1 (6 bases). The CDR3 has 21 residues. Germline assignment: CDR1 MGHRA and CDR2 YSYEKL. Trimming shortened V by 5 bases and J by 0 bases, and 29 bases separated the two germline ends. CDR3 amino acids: CASSDVILRRTDHFSNQPQHF. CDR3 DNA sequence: TGCGCCAGCAGCGATGTAATCCTCCGTCGGACAGACCACTTTAGCAATCAGCCCCAGCATTTT.

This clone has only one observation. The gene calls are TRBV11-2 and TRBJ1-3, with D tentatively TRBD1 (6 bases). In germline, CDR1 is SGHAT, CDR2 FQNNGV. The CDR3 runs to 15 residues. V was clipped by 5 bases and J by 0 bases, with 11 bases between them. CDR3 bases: TGTGCCAGCAGCGACGTACAGGGCTCTGGAAACACCATATATTTT. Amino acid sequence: CASSDVQGSGNTIYF.

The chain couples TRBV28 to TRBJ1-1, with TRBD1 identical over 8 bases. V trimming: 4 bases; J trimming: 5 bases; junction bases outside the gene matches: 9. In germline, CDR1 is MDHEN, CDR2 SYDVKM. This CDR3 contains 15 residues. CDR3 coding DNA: TGTGCCAGCAGTTCACAGGGGGTATCGGGTACTGAAGCTTTCTTT. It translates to CASSSQGVSGTEAFF.

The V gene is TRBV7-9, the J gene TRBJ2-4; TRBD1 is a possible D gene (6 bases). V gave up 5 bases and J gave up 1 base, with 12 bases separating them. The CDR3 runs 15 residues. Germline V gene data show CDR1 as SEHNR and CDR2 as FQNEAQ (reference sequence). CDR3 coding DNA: TGTGCCAGCAGCCCGCATGGACAGGCCAAAAACATTCAGTACTTC. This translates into CASSPHGQAKNIQYF.

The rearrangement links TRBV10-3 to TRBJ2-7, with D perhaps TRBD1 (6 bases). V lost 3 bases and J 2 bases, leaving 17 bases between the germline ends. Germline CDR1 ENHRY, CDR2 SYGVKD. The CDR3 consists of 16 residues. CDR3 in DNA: TGTGCCATCAGTGAAGATAGGGACATCCTAACCTACGAGCAGTACTTC. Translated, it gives CAISEDRDILTYEQYF.

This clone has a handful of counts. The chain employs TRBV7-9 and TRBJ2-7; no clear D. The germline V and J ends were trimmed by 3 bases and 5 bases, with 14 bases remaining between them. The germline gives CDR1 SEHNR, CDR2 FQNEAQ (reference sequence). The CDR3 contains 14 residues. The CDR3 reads CASSLVGSIHEQYF. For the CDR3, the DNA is TGTGCCAGCAGCTTGGTCGGGTCGATCCACGAGCAGTACTTC.

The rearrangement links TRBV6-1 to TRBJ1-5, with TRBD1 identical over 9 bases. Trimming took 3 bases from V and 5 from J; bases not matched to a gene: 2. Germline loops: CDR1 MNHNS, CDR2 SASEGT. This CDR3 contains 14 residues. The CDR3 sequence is CASSDGTGYQPQHF. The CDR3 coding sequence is TGTGCCAGCAGTGACGGGACAGGGTATCAGCCCCAGCATTTT.

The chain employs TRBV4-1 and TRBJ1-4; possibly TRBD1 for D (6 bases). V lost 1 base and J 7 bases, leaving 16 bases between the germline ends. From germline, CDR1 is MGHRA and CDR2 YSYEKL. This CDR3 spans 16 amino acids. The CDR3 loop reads CASSQGLQGRGEKLFF. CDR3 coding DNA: TGCGCCAGCAGCCAAGGTCTACAGGGAAGGGGTGAAAAACTGTTTTTT.

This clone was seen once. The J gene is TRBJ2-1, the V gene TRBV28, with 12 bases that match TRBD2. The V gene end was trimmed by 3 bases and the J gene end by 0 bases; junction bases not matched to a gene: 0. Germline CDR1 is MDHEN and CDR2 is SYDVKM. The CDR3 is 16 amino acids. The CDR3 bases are TGTGCCAGCAGTTTGACTAGCGGGAGCTCCTACAATGAGCAGTTCTTC. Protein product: CASSLTSGSSYNEQFF.

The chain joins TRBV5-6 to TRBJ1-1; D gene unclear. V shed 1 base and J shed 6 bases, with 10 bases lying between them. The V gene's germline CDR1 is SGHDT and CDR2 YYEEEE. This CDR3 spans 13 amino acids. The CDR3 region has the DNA TGTGCCAGCAGCTTGCCGTATAGTTCTGAAGCTTTCTTT. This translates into CASSLPYSSEAFF.

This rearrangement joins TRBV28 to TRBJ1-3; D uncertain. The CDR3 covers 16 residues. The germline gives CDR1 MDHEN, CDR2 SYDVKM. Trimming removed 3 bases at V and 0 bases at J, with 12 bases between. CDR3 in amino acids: CASSLFAGFSGNTIYF. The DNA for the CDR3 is TGTGCCAGCAGTTTGTTTGCGGGCTTCTCTGGAAACACCATATATTTT.

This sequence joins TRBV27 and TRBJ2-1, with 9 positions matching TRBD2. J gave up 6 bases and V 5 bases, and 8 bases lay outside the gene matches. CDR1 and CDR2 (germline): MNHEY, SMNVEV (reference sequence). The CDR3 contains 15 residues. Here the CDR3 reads CASSPGTSSFNEQFF. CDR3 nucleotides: TGTGCCAGCAGTCCCGGGACTAGCTCTTTCAATGAGCAGTTCTTC.

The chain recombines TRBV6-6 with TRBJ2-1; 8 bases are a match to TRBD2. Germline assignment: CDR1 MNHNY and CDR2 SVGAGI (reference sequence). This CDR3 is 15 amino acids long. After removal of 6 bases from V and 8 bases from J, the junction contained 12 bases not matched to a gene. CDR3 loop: CASRGAGGSRDEQFF. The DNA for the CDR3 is TGTGCCAGCAGGGGGGCGGGAGGTTCAAGGGATGAGCAGTTCTTC.

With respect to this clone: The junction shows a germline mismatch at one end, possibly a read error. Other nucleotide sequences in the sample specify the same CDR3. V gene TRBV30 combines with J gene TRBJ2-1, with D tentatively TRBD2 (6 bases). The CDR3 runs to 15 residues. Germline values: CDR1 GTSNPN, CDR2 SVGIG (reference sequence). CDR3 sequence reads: CAWSVFPKGRNEQFF. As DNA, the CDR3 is TGTGCCTGGAGTGTATTCCCGAAGGGGAGGAATGAACAGTTCTTC.

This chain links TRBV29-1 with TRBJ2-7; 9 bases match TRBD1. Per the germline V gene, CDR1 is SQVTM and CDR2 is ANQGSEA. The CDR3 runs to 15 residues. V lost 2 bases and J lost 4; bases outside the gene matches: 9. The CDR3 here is CSVEIPGQGVYEQYF. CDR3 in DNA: TGCAGCGTTGAAATCCCGGGACAGGGAGTGTACGAGCAGTACTTC.

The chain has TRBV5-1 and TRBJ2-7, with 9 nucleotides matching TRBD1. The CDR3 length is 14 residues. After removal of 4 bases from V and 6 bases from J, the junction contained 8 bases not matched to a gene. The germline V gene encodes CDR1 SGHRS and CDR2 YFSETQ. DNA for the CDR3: TGCGCCAGCAGCGAAACAGGGGGCCGTGGCGAGCAGTACTTC. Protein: CASSETGGRGEQYF.

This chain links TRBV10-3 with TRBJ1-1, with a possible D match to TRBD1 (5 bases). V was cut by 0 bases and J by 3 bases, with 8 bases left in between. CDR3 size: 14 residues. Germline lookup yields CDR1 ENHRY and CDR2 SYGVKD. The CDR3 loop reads CAISESKGYTEAFF. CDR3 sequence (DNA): TGTGCCATCAGTGAGTCGAAGGGGTACACTGAAGCTTTCTTT.

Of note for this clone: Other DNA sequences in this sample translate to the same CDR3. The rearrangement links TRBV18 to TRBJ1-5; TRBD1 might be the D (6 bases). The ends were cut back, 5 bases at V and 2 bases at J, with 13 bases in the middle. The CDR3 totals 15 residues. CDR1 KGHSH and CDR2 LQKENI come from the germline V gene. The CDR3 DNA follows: TGTGCCAGCTCAGAGGGACAAGGGGGCAATCAGCCCCAGCATTTT. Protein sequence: CASSEGQGGNQPQHF.

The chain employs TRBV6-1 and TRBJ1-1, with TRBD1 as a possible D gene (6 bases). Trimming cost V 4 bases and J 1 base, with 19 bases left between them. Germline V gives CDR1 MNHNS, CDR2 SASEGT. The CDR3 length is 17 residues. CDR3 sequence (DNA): TGTGCCAGCAGTGCCGAGGGATACAGGGACACGAACACTGAAGCTTTCTTT. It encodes CASSAEGYRDTNTEAFF.

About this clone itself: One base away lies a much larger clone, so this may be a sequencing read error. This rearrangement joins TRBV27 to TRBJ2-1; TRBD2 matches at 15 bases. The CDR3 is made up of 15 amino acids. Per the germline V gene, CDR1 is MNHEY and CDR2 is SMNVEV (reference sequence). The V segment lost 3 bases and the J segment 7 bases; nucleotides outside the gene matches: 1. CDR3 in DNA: TGTGCCAGCAGTTTCGGACTAGCGGGAGGGAATGAGCAGTTCTTC. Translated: CASSFGLAGGNEQFF.